Described below is a single T cell receptor (beta chain) sequence and its context. The source of the sample is a study of shared clonotypes between healthy human individuals. The CDR3 consists of 12 residues. Trimming took 1 base from V and 11 from J, leaving 8 bases between them. Germline V gives CDR1 SGHVS, CDR2 FQNEAQ. Method: immunoSEQ multiplex PCR; TCRdb's copy keeps in-frame clones and lacks some. The table shows 550,000 to 800,000 clones, with less than 95% occurring only once. The receptor was isolated from a man younger than 35 in good health. Some clones in this sample may be carry-over from other donors' samples. The J gene is TRBJ1-4, the V gene TRBV7-8; D unclear. The sequenced sample was memory CD8+ T cells from PBMCs. The subset was: CD45RO+ cells pooled with CCR7-negative TemRA cells. This chain's CDR3 is CASSLGVGKLFF. CDR3 in DNA: TGTGCCAGCAGCTTAGGAGTTGGGAAACTGTTTTTT.